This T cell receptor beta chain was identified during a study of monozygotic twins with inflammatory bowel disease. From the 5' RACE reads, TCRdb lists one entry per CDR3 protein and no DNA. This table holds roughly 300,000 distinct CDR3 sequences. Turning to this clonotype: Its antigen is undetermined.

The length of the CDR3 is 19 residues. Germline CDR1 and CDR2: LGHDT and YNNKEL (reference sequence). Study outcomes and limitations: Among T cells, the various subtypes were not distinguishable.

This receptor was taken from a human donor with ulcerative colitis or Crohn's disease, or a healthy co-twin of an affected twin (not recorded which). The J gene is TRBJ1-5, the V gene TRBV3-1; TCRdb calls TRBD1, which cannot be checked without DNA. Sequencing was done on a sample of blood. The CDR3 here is CASSQDRGQGAGGNQPQHF.